This T cell receptor beta chain came from a study of early T cells in non-severe SARS-CoV-2 infection. About the research overall: Bulk RNA from unsorted whole blood was sequenced; chains were unpaired. Overall study findings and caveats: VDJdb-based annotation leaned toward anti-spike CD8 responses and missed private and CD4 specificities.

CDR1 is DFQATT, CDR2 SNEGSKA, per germline (reference sequence). The germline V and J ends were trimmed by 3 bases and 1 base, with 3 bases remaining between them. The CDR3 contains 11 residues. Molecules of cDNA were individually given unique molecular identifiers that were attached to them. TCRdb reprocessed the 5' RACE reads with MiXCR, giving one entry per CDR3 protein. The sample has some 85,000 distinct CDR3 sequences, roughly 13% seen once. Notes on this clonotype: Its antigen is still unknown.

The chain carries TRBV20-1 and TRBJ2-5; D uncertain. The TCR sequence derives from an adult who was a healthcare worker with PCR-confirmed SARS-CoV-2 infection or an uninfected control (not recorded which). Sequencing was carried out using whole blood. CDR3 in amino acids: CSARVQETQYF. The DNA for the CDR3 is TGCAGTGCTAGGGTCCAAGAGACCCAGTACTTC.